These T cell receptor beta chains were read from a single sample in a study of blood T cell repertoires in COVID-19. Profiling relied on immunoSEQ multiplex PCR, and the TCRdb table lists in-frame clones only, not all of them. The sample includes under 200,000 clones, 81% of them seen just once. What was sequenced was PBMCs or T cells enriched from blood (not recorded which). These receptors were collected from a woman aged 40 to 55 with acute COVID-19. The CDR3 runs from the conserved cysteine through the conserved F or W. D genes are given only for firm matches. Clone size is shown for a subset of rows, as once, few, many or a class of expanded clone.

>-|TRBJ2-1|TRBV7-8|TRBD2
TGTGCCAGCTATGGGACTAGCGCCAATGAGCAGTTCTTC
CASYGTSANEQFF
>few|TRBJ2-5|TRBV2|-
TGTGCCAGCGCCCGGGACACCCAAGAGACCCAGTACTTC
CASARDTQETQYF
>-|TRBJ2-3|TRBV5-8|TRBD1
TGTGCCAGCAGCATTCCGGGACAGGGCACAGATACGCAGTATTTT
CASSIPGQGTDTQYF
>-|TRBJ1-5|TRBV2|TRBD1
TGTGCCAGCAATCGGGACAGGGGTGTGGGGCCCCAGCATTTT
CASNRDRGVGPQHF
>-|TRBJ2-1|TRBV15|TRBD2
TGTGCCACCAGCAAGGGACTAGCGACCCGGGGGGAGCAGTTCTTC
CATSKGLATRGEQFF
>-|TRBJ2-6|TRBV20-1|TRBD2
TGCAGTGCCAGTCACTCCGGGACTAGCGGGAGTTTTGGGGCCAACGTCCTGACTTTC
CSASHSGTSGSFGANVLTF
>-|TRBJ1-1|TRBV7-3|-
TGTGCCAGCAGCTTCGAGCTGAACACTGAAGCTTTCTTT
CASSFELNTEAFF
>-|TRBJ2-7|TRBV9|TRBD2
TGTGCCAGCAGCGCAACAGCGGGAGGCGGGGAGCAGTACTTC
CASSATAGGGEQYF
>-|TRBJ1-1|TRBV18|-
TGTGCCAGCTCCAGGGCGACACGTAACACTGAAGCTTTCTTT
CASSRATRNTEAFF
>-|TRBJ2-5|TRBV29-1|TRBD2
TGCAGCGTCGTTGGGGGGATACTAGCGGGAGAGACCCAGTACTTC
CSVVGGILAGETQYF
>-|TRBJ1-2|TRBV6-5|TRBD1
TGTGCCAGCATTCCAGACAGGGGTAACTATGGCTACACCTTC
CASIPDRGNYGYTF
>-|TRBJ2-2|TRBV9|-
TGTGCCAGCAGCGTAGTATCCACCGGGGAGCTGTTTTTT
CASSVVSTGELFF
>-|TRBJ1-2|TRBV6-5|TRBD1
TGTGCCAGCAGCAAGGGACAGGGGAACTATGGCTACACCTTC
CASSKGQGNYGYTF
>-|TRBJ2-3|TRBV7-9|TRBD2
TGTGCCAGCAGCTCCCCTAGCGGGAGGATTGATACGCAGTATTTT
CASSSPSGRIDTQYF
>-|TRBJ2-3|TRBV7-3|TRBD2
TGTGCCAGCAGCTTCCGGACTAGCGGGAGCCCAGATACGCAGTATTTT
CASSFRTSGSPDTQYF
>-|TRBJ1-5|TRBV24-1|-
TGTGCCACCAGTGATTCTTCCCGGGGGGCCCAGCATTTT
CATSDSSRGAQHF
>-|TRBJ2-5|TRBV9|-
TGTGCCAGCAGCGTAGCCCCGTTGGAGACCCAGTACTTC
CASSVAPLETQYF
>-|TRBJ2-4|TRBV3-1/TRBV3-2|-
TGTGCCAGCAGCCAGGGCCTAGGGCGGGGTAGTCAGTACTTC
CASSQGLGRGSQYF
>once|TRBJ2-3|TRBV29-1|TRBD2
TGCAGCGTTGGGTTGGCTAGCGGGAGGGCCGGGGATACGCAGTATTTT
CSVGLASGRAGDTQYF
>-|TRBJ2-5|TRBV11-3|TRBD1
TGTGCCAGCAGCCAGCAAACGGGGACAGGCCAAGAGACCCAGTACTTC
CASSQQTGTGQETQYF
>-|TRBJ1-2|TRBV30|-
TGTGCCTGGAGTGTAACAGGGAAGGACTATGGCTACACCTTC
CAWSVTGKDYGYTF
>-|TRBJ1-1|TRBV5-1|TRBD1
TGCGCCAGCAACCTGGGACAGGGGGCCACTGAAGCTTTCTTT
CASNLGQGATEAFF
>-|TRBJ1-5|TRBV12-3/TRBV12-4|-
TGTGCCAGCAGTTTCGTCGGGAATCAGCCCCAGCATTTT
CASSFVGNQPQHF
>-|TRBJ2-3|TRBV9|TRBD1
TGTGCCAGCAGCGTTGGACAGGCCCCCGACACAGATACGCAGTATTTT
CASSVGQAPDTDTQYF
>-|TRBJ1-1|TRBV5-5|TRBD1
TGTGCCAGCAGCTTTACCGGGACAGGGGGCTTAGAAGCTTTCTTT
CASSFTGTGGLEAFF
>-|TRBJ2-7|TRBV7-9|-
TGTGCCAGCAGCTTTCCCTATTCCTACGAGCAGTACTTC
CASSFPYSYEQYF
>few|TRBJ1-1|TRBV15|-
TGTGCCACCAGCATTGGGGGGTGGGGGGCTGAAGCTTTCTTT
CATSIGGWGAEAFF
>-|TRBJ2-1|TRBV7-8|-
TGTGCCAGCAGCCTGACCGGGACAACTGGGATCAATGAGCAGTTCTTC
CASSLTGTTGINEQFF
>-|TRBJ2-1|TRBV11-2|-
TGTGCCAGCAGCCCCCTAGGCGCCTACAATGAGCAGTTCTTC
CASSPLGAYNEQFF
>-|TRBJ1-2|TRBV19|-
TGTGCCAGTAGTACACCGACAGGAGGTGGATATGGCTACACCTTC
CASSTPTGGGYGYTF
>-|TRBJ1-3|TRBV5-4|-
TGTGCCAGCAGCTTGGAGGGCGCGGGTGAAATCGGAAACACCATATATTTT
CASSLEGAGEIGNTIYF
>-|TRBJ1-2|TRBV7-9|-
TGTGCCAGCAGCTCCTACCTTGCCTATGGCTACACCTTC
CASSSYLAYGYTF
>few|TRBJ2-2|TRBV5-1|TRBD2
TGCGCCAGCAGCTCGGGGACTAGGGCGGTCACCGGGGAGCTGTTTTTT
CASSSGTRAVTGELFF
>-|TRBJ2-3|TRBV5-8|-
TGTGCCAGCAGCCGAGGGGGGGGAGTCTCGGATACGCAGTATTTT
CASSRGGGVSDTQYF
>-|TRBJ1-3|TRBV5-4|-
TGTGCCAGCAGCGGAGACAGTTACTCTGGAAACACCATATATTTT
CASSGDSYSGNTIYF
>few|TRBJ2-1|TRBV18|-
TGTGCCAGCTCACCCAACAATGAGCAGTTCTTC
CASSPNNEQFF
>-|TRBJ2-1|TRBV7-9|-
TGTGCCAGCAGCTTAGGGTGGAAGAGGGAGCAGTTCTTC
CASSLGWKREQFF
>-|TRBJ1-1|TRBV11-3|-
TGTGCCAGCAGCTTAGAAAACTTGAACACTGAAGCTTTCTTT
CASSLENLNTEAFF
>-|TRBJ2-7|TRBV3-1/TRBV3-2|-
TGTGCCAGCAGCCAAAGCGGCTACGAGCAGTACTTC
CASSQSGYEQYF
>-|TRBJ2-2|TRBV7-3|TRBD1
TGTGCCAGCAGCTCGGCTACAGGGGGCGGGGAGCTGTTTTTT
CASSSATGGGELFF
>-|TRBJ2-2|TRBV5-5|-
TGTGCCAGCAGCTTGAGTCCGGTATCCTCGAACACCGGGGAGCTGTTTTTT
CASSLSPVSSNTGELFF
>once|TRBJ1-2|TRBV5-4|TRBD1
TGTGCCAGCAGCTCCAAGAATGACAGGGGGCGGGCCGGCTACACCTTC
CASSSKNDRGRAGYTF
>-|TRBJ2-7|TRBV6-5|-
TGTGCCAGCGCCTCGGGGGAGTTCTACGAGCAGTACTTC
CASASGEFYEQYF
>-|TRBJ1-6|TRBV28|-
TGTGCCAGCAGTCAATCTTCACCCCTCCACTTT
CASSQSSPLHF
>-|TRBJ1-4|TRBV14|-
TGTGCCAGCAGCCAAGAATCCCCCGGAGGGGAAAAACTGTTTTTT
CASSQESPGGEKLFF
>once|TRBJ2-1|TRBV11-2|TRBD2
TGTGCCAGCAGCTTAGCTAGCGGGAGGTGGAATGAGCAGTTCTTC
CASSLASGRWNEQFF
>-|TRBJ2-2|TRBV11-1|-
TGTGCCAGCAGCTTGGGCACGAACACCGGGGAGCTGTTTTTT
CASSLGTNTGELFF
>-|TRBJ2-3|TRBV5-4|TRBD2
TGTGCCAGCAGCCGCCCCGGGACTAGCGGCAAAGGTTCAGATACGCAGTATTTT
CASSRPGTSGKGSDTQYF
>-|TRBJ1-4|TRBV7-9|-
TGTGCCAGCGGCCAAAGGGGGGGCGAAAAACTGTTTTTT
CASGQRGGEKLFF
>-|TRBJ2-1|TRBV12-3/TRBV12-4|-
TGTGCCAGCAGTTTAACAGCCGGGACTGGGATCTTC
CASSLTAGTGIF
>-|TRBJ1-2|TRBV2|TRBD1
TGTGCCAGCAGTCAAGGACAGGGGCACTATGGCTACACCTTC
CASSQGQGHYGYTF
>-|TRBJ2-7|TRBV20-1|TRBD2
TGCAGTGCTAGTATCACTAGCGGGATGCGCGAGCAGTACTTC
CSASITSGMREQYF
>-|TRBJ1-1|TRBV2|TRBD1
TGTGCCAGCAGGCTCAGGGGGCAAGGGGCTGAAGCTTTCTTT
CASRLRGQGAEAFF
>-|TRBJ2-7|TRBV9|-
TGTGCCAGCAGCCCTATTCTATCGGACACCCCCTACGAGCAGTACTTC
CASSPILSDTPYEQYF
>-|TRBJ2-2|TRBV7-9|TRBD2
TGTGCCAGCAGCTTGACGGGACTAGCGGGAGTGAGAACCGGGGAGCTGTTTTTT
CASSLTGLAGVRTGELFF